This TCR beta chain was profiled in a study of blood T cell repertoires in COVID-19. Study in general: Acute and convalescent COVID-19 samples came from the United States, Italy and Spain.

The germline V gene has CDR1 SGHTA and CDR2 FQGNSA. The CDR3 has 15 residues. V lost 5 bases and J lost 0, with 13 bases in between. Seattle participants joined during active infection and were tracked over time. In the authors' methods: Quantification of nucleated cells was approximated via reference gene primer amplification. TCRdb keeps only in-frame clones here, not all; method: immunoSEQ multiplex PCR. V, J and clone size derive from that table, while D and trimming were established from the DNA sequence. Of some 80,000 clones in the sample, 85% are singletons; the top ten hold 9.6%. This clone occurred a few times.

The source material was peripheral blood. The source of this sequence is a man aged 45-65 years with COVID-19, enrolled during active disease. The gene calls are TRBV7-2 and TRBJ1-2; D is unclear. The CDR3 is CASSPDIGANYGYTF. In DNA, the CDR3 is TGTGCCAGCAGCCCAGATATCGGGGCTAACTATGGCTACACCTTC. Together with reference TRBV7-2 and TRBJ1-2, the CDR3 gives the full variable domain: GAGVSQSPSNKVTEKGKDVELRCDPISGHTALYWYRQSLGQGLEFLIYFQGNSAPDKSGLPSDRFSAERTGGSVSTLTIQRTQQEDSAVYLCASSPDIGANYGYTFGSGTRLTVV.